The source of this TCR beta chain is a study of blood T cells in healthy people across ages. Together with a sample-barcoded 5' primer, a J-beta primer mix was included in a second PCR lasting about 7 to 11 cycles. TCRdb re-analysed the 5' RACE reads in MiXCR, keeping a single row per CDR3 protein. This sample has approximately 810,000 distinct CDR3 sequences; 29% occur once, and the top ten carry 15% to 20%. This clonotype was found many times. With 7 bases clipped from V and 0 bases from J, the junction kept 7 bases outside the gene matches. The germline gives CDR1 MNHEY, CDR2 SMNVEV (reference sequence). The CDR3 runs 16 residues.

This chain links TRBV27 with TRBJ2-7, with 12 bases aligning to TRBD2. This sequence originates from a woman older than 75 in good health. Material: blood. CDR3 loop: CASKTSGGVSSYEQYF. CDR3 coding DNA: TGTGCCAGCAAGACTAGCGGGGGCGTAAGCTCCTACGAGCAGTACTTC.